The entry that follows covers one T cell receptor (beta chain) sequence. Treatment reported: 15 to 20 received Ad26.COV2.S at low or high dose, single or two shots; about 5 received placebo; per-sample allocation not given. At day 63 after the first vaccine or placebo injection, samples were drawn. An Ad26 vector expressing Wuhan-strain SARS-CoV-2 spike constituted the vaccine. TCRdb's copy holds only in-frame clones and misses some; the assay was immunoSEQ multiplex PCR. The sample holds around 340,000 clones, roughly 89% seen once. This specimen belongs to a study of Ad26.COV2.S vaccination and SARS-CoV-2 variants. Overall study: Into the muscle, Ad26.COV2.S was dosed once or twice, 56 days apart.

The CDR3 has 16 amino acids. V dropped 2 bases and J dropped 0; count of bases not matched to a gene: 3. Germline-derived CDR1 and CDR2 are SEHNR and FQNEAQ (reference sequence). V and J are TRBV7-9 and TRBJ1-3, with 8 bases fitting TRBD1. Here the sequenced sample was peripheral blood, taken in a trial of Ad26.COV2.S vaccine versus placebo. The sequence came from a person aged 18-65 years who received the Ad26.COV2.S COVID-19 vaccine or a placebo. Here the CDR3 DNA reads TGTGCCAGCAGCTTAACTGGACAGGGCTCTGGAAACACCATATATTTT. Protein: CASSLTGQGSGNTIYF.